The T cell receptor beta chain described here comes from a study of type 1 regulatory T cells. The wider study: This in vitro CD4 product, T-allo10, is enriched for Tr1 cells and alloantigen-specific. Findings of the study overall: Compared with non-Tr1 cells, Tr1 cells showed a narrower TCR repertoire.

The CDR3 is 15 amino acids. The germline V gene encodes CDR1 SGHTA and CDR2 FQGTGA. V was shortened by 0 bases and J by 5 bases, with 13 bases between the two germline ends. Concerning this clonotype: The antigen remains unidentified.

Each CDR3 protein gets one entry after TCRdb re-called the reads with MiXCR. The data contain about 39,000 distinct CDR3 sequences, 10% to 15% of them singletons. Sequences were obtained from cultured non-Tr1 T cells, either the whole culture or a sorted T cell fraction (not recorded which). The J gene is TRBJ2-5, the V gene TRBV7-3; perhaps TRBD2 as D (6 bases). The receptor was isolated from a human donor in good health. The CDR3 region has the DNA TGTGCCAGCAGCTTAACGGGAACTAGCTATGAGACCCAGTACTTC. Translated: CASSLTGTSYETQYF.